Listed below are T cell receptor beta chains from one sample, sequenced in a study of T-cell reconstitution after alpha-beta-depleted transplantation in children. TCRdb passed the PCR reads through MiXCR, listing each CDR3 protein once. The top ten clones hold less than 4.5% of a sample with about 610,000 distinct CDR3 sequences, about 10% of them seen once. The starting material was PBMCs from the stem cell graft donor, obtained from the stem cell graft. These receptors originate from a human donor who donated a stem cell graft to a child with acute myeloid leukemia. The CDR3 runs from the conserved cysteine through the conserved F or W. Fields, in order: clone size, V gene, J gene, D gene, CDR3 protein, CDR3 DNA. The D gene is left open where the match is weak. A clone size is listed for some rows: how often the clone was seen (once, few, many), or a class if it is expanded.

.	TRBV11-2	TRBJ2-1	.	CASSLHGGRAERFF	TGTGCCAGCAGCCTCCACGGGGGGCGCGCTGAGCGGTTCTTC
few	TRBV28	TRBJ2-5	TRBD2	CASSRIGLAEGAETQYF	TGTGCCAGCAGCCGAATTGGACTAGCGGAGGGGGCAGAGACCCAGTACTTC
.	TRBV12-3/TRBV12-4	TRBJ1-1	TRBD1	CASSQQGSTEAFF	TGTGCCAGCAGTCAACAGGGGAGCACTGAAGCTTTCTTT
many	TRBV20-1	TRBJ2-7	.	CSASTDTPYEQYF	TGCAGTGCCTCGACAGATACGCCCTACGAGCAGTACTTC
.	TRBV12-3/TRBV12-4	TRBJ2-5	TRBD2	CASSLSRTRGETQYF	TGTGCCAGCAGCCTTAGCAGGACTAGGGGTGAGACCCAGTACTTC
.	TRBV4-2	TRBJ2-1	TRBD2	CASSQEIAGAYNEQFF	TGTGCCAGCAGCCAAGAGATAGCGGGCGCCTACAATGAGCAGTTCTTC
.	TRBV28	TRBJ2-5	TRBD1	CASSYPLLGATDRGQETQYF	TGTGCCAGCAGCTATCCCTTATTGGGGGCTACGGACAGGGGCCAAGAGACCCAGTACTTC
.	TRBV6-2/TRBV6-3	TRBJ1-5	.	CASSKMGLTQPQHF	TGTGCCAGCAGTAAAATGGGGTTAACTCAGCCCCAGCATTTT
many	TRBV29-1	TRBJ2-5	.	CSVERKTQYF	TGCAGCGTTGAAAGAAAGACCCAGTACTTC
once	TRBV20-1	TRBJ1-5	TRBD1	CCARDGTGLNQPQHF	TGCTGTGCTAGAGATGGGACAGGGTTGAATCAGCCCCAGCATTTT
.	TRBV7-2	TRBJ2-2	.	CASRYLRTGELFF	TGTGCCAGCAGATATCTTAGAACCGGGGAGCTGTTTTTT
few	TRBV2	TRBJ2-7	.	CASTGRPSSYEQYF	TGTGCCAGCACGGGCAGACCGAGCTCCTACGAGCAGTACTTC
few	TRBV7-6	TRBJ2-3	.	CASSPTTSTDTQYF	TGTGCCAGCAGCCCAACCACTAGCACAGATACGCAGTATTTT
many	TRBV20-1	TRBJ2-7	.	CSARSSPPHEQYF	TGCAGTGCTAGATCTAGCCCCCCCCACGAGCAGTACTTC
.	TRBV5-4	TRBJ2-1	TRBD2	CASSSGGWTGTSADNEQFF	TGTGCCAGCAGCTCGGGAGGATGGACCGGGACTAGCGCAGACAATGAGCAGTTCTTC
few	TRBV15	TRBJ2-7	.	CATGLVGYEQYF	TGTGCCACCGGTCTAGTGGGCTACGAGCAGTACTTC
.	TRBV9	TRBJ1-1	.	CASSADTPGGGAFF	TGTGCCAGCAGCGCCGACACCCCCGGTGGGGGGGCTTTCTTT